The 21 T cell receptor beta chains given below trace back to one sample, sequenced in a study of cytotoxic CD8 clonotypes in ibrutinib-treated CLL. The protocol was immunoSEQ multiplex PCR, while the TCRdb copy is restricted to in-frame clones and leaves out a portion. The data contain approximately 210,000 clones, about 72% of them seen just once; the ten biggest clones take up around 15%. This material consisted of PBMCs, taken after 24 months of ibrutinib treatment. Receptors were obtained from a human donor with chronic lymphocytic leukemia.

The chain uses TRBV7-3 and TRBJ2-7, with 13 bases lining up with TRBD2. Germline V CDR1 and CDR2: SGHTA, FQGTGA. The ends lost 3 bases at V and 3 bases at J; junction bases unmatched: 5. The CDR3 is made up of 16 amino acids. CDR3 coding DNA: TGTGCCAGCAGCTTGGGCGGACTAGCGGGAGTCTACGAGCAGTACTTC. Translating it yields CASSLGGLAGVYEQYF.

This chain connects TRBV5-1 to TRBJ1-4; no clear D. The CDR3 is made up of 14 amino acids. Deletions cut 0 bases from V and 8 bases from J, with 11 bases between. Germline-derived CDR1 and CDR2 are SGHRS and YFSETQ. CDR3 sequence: CASSLGSDQEKLFF. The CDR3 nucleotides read TGCGCCAGCAGCTTGGGGTCTGACCAGGAAAAACTGTTTTTT.

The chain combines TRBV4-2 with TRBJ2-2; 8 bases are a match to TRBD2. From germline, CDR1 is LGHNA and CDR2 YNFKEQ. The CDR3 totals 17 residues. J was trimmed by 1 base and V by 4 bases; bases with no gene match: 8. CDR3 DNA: TGTGCCAGCAGCCGGCACCAGCGGGGGAAGAACACCGGGGAGCTGTTTTTT. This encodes CASSRHQRGKNTGELFF.

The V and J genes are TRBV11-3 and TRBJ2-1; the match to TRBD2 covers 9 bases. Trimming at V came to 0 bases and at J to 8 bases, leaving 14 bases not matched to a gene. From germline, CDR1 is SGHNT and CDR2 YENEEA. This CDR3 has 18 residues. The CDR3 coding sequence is TGTGCCAGCAGCTTAGATTCTTCTCCTAGCGGGATCCGGGATGAGCAGTTCTTC. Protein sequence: CASSLDSSPSGIRDEQFF.

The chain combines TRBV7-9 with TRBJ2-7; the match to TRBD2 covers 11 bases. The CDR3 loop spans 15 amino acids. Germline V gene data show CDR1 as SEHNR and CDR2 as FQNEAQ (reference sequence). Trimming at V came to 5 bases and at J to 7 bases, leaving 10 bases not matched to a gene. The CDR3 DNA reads TGTGCCAGCAGCAAACATCTAGCGGGAGGTCGAGAGCAGTACTTC. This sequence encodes CASSKHLAGGREQYF.

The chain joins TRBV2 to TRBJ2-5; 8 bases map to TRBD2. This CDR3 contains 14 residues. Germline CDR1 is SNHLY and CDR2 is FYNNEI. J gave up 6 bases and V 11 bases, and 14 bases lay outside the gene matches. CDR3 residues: CARSLGLAIQTQYF. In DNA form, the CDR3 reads TGTGCCCGAAGCCTTGGACTAGCTATTCAGACCCAGTACTTC. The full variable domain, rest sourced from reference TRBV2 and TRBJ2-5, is EPEVTQTPSHQVTQMGQEVILRCVPISNHLYFYWYRQILGQKVEFLVSFYNNEISEKSEIFDDQFSVERPDGSNFTLKIRSTKLEDSAMYFCARSLGLAIQTQYFGPGTRLLVL.

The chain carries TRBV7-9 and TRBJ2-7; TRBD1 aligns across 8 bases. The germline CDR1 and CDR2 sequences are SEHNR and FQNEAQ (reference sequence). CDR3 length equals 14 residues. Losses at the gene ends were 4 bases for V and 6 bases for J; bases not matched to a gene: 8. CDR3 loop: CASSSPGTGFEQYF. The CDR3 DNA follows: TGTGCCAGCAGCTCGCCCGGGACAGGCTTCGAGCAGTACTTC.

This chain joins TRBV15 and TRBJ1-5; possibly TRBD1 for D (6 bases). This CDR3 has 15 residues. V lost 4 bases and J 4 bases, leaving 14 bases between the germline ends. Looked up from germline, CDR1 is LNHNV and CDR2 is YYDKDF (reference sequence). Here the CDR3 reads CATSTQDRSNQPQHF. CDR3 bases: TGTGCCACCAGCACCCAGGACAGATCGAATCAGCCCCAGCATTTT.

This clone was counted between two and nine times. The CDR3 DNA sequence: TGTGCCAGCAGTGAAGCGACTACGAGGTACGAGCAGTACTTC. This sequence encodes CASSEATTRYEQYF. The chain has TRBV6-1 and TRBJ2-7, with D perhaps TRBD2 (5 bases). V was trimmed by 0 bases and J by 4 bases, leaving 10 bases between them. Germline assignment: CDR1 MNHNS and CDR2 SASEGT. This CDR3 is built from 14 residues.

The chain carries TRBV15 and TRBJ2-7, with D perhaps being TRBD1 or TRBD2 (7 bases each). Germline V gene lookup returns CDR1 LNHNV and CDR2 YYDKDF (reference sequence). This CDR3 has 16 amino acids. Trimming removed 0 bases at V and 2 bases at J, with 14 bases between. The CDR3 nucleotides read TGTGCCACCAGCAGAGATCGAGCGGGACAGACCTACGAGCAGTACTTC. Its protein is CATSRDRAGQTYEQYF.

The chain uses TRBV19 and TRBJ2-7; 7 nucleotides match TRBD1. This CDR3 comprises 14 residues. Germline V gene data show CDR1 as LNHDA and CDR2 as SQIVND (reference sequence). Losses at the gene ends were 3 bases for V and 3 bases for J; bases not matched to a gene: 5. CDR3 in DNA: TGTGCCAGTAGTATCAGACAGGGAGTCTACGAGCAGTACTTC. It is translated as CASSIRQGVYEQYF.

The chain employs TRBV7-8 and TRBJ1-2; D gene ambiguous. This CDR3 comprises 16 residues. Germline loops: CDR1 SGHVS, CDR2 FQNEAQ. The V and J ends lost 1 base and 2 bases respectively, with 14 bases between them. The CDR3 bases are TGTGCCAGCAGCTTAGGAAAGACAAGGAGAAACTATGGCTACACCTTC. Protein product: CASSLGKTRRNYGYTF. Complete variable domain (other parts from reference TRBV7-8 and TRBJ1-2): GAGVSQSPRYKVAKRGQDVALRCDPISGHVSLFWYQQALGQGPEFLTYFQNEAQLDKSGLPSDRFFAERPEGSVSTLKIQRTQQEDSAVYLCASSLGKTRRNYGYTFGSGTRLTVV.

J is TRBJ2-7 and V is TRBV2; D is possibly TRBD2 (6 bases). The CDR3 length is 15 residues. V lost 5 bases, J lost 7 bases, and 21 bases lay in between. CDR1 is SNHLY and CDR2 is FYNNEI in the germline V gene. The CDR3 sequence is CASSLPGEGGLEQYF. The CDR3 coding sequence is TGTGCCAGCAGTCTCCCCGGTGAGGGAGGCCTGGAGCAGTACTTC.

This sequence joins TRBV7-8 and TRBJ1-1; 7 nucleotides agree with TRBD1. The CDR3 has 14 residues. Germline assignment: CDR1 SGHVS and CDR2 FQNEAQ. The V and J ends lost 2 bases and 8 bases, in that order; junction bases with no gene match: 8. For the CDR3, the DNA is TGTGCCAGCAGCTTAAGATGGGGGGGACAGGAAGCTTTCTTT. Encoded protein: CASSLRWGGQEAFF. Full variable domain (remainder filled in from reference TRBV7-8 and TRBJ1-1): GAGVSQSPRYKVAKRGQDVALRCDPISGHVSLFWYQQALGQGPEFLTYFQNEAQLDKSGLPSDRFFAERPEGSVSTLKIQRTQQEDSAVYLCASSLRWGGQEAFFGQGTRLTVV.

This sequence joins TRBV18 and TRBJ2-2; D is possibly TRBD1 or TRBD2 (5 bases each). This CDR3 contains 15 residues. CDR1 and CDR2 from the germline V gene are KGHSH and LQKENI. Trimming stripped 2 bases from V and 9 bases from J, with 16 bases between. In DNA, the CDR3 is TGTGCCAGCTCACCAGTCCTCCAGGGAGATAGGGAGCTGTTTTTT. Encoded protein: CASSPVLQGDRELFF.

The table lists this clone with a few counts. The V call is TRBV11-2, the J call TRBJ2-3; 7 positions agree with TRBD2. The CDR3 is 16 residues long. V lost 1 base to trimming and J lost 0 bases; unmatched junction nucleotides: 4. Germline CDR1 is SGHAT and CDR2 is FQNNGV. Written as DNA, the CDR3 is TGTGCCAGCAGCTTAGGAGCTAGCGGCAGCACAGATACGCAGTATTTT. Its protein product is CASSLGASGSTDTQYF.

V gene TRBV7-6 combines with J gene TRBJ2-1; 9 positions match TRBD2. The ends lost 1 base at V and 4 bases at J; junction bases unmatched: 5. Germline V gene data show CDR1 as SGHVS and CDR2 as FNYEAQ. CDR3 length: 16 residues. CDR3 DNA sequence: TGTGCCAGCAGCTTAGGTTCGGCGGGAGGGTACAATGAGCAGTTCTTC. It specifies CASSLGSAGGYNEQFF.

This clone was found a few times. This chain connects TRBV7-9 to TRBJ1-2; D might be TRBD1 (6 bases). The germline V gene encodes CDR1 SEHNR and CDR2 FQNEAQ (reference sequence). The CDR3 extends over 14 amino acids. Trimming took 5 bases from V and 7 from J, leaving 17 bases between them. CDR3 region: CASSQPREGVGYTF. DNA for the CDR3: TGTGCCAGCAGCCAACCGCGTGAGGGGGTTGGCTACACCTTC.

The CDR3 sequence: CASSDRENYGYTF. CDR3 nucleotides: TGTGCCAGCAGCGACAGGGAGAACTATGGCTACACCTTC. V gene TRBV6-5 combines with J gene TRBJ1-2, with 7 bases lining up with TRBD1. Losses at the gene ends were 6 bases for V and 2 bases for J; bases not matched to a gene: 3. Per germline, CDR1 MNHEY and CDR2 SVGAGI. CDR3 length: 13 amino acids.

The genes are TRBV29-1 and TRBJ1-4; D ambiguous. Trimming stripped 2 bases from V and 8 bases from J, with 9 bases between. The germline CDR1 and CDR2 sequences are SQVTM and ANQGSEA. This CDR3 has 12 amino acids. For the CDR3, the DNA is TGCAGCGTTGAACTCTCGGGGGAAAAACTGTTTTTT. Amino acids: CSVELSGEKLFF.

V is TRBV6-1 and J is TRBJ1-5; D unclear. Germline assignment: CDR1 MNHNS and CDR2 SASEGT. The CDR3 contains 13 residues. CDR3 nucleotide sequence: TGTGGGAGCAGTGCCTGGGAAAATCAGCCCCAGCATTTT. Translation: CGSSAWENQPQHF.